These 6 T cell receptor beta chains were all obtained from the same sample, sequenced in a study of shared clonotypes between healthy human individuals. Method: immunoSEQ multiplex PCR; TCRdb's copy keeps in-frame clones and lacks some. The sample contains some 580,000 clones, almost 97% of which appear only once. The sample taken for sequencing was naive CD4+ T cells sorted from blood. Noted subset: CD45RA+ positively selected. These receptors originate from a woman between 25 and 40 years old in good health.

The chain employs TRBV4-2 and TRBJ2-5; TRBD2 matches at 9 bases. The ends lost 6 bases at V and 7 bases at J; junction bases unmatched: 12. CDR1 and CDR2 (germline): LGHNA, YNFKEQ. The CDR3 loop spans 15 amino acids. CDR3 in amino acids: CASRPAGTSSGTQYF. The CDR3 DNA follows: TGTGCCAGCAGACCCGCCGGGACTAGCTCCGGGACCCAGTACTTC.

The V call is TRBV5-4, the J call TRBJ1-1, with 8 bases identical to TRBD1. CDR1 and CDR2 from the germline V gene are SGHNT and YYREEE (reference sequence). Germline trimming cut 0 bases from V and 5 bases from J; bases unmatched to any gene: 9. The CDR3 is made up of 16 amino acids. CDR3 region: CASSLGGDRGRTEAFF. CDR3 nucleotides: TGTGCCAGCAGCTTGGGGGGAGACAGGGGACGAACTGAAGCTTTCTTT.

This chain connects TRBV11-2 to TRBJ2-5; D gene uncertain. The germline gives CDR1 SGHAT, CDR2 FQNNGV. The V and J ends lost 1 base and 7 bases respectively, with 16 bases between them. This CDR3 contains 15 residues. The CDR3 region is CASSLGRASVRTQYF. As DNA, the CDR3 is TGTGCCAGCAGCTTAGGTCGGGCCTCCGTGCGGACCCAGTACTTC. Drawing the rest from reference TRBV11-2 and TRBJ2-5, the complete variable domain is EAGVAQSPRYKIIEKRQSVAFWCNPISGHATLYWYQQILGQGPKLLIQFQNNGVVDDSQLPKDRFSAERLKGVDSTLKIQPAKLEDSAVYLCASSLGRASVRTQYFGPGTRLLVL.

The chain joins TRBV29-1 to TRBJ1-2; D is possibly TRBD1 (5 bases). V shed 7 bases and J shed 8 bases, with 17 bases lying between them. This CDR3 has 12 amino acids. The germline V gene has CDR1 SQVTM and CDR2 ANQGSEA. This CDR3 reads CSAFLMGEGYTF. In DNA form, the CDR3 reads TGCAGCGCTTTCCTTATGGGGGAGGGCTACACCTTC.

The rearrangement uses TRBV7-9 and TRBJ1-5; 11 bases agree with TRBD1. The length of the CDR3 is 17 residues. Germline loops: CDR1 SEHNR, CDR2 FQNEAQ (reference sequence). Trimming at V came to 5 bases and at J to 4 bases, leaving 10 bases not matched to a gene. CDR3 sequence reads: CASSPLRDRGINQPQHF. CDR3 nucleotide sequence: TGTGCCAGCAGCCCTCTACGGGACAGGGGGATAAATCAGCCCCAGCATTTT.

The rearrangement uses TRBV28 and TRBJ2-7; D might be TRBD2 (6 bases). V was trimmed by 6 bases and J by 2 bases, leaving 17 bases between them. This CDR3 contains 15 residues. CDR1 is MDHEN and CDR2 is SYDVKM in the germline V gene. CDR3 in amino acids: CASRGGGGAPYEQYF. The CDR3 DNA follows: TGTGCCAGCAGGGGGGGTGGCGGTGCTCCCTACGAGCAGTACTTC.